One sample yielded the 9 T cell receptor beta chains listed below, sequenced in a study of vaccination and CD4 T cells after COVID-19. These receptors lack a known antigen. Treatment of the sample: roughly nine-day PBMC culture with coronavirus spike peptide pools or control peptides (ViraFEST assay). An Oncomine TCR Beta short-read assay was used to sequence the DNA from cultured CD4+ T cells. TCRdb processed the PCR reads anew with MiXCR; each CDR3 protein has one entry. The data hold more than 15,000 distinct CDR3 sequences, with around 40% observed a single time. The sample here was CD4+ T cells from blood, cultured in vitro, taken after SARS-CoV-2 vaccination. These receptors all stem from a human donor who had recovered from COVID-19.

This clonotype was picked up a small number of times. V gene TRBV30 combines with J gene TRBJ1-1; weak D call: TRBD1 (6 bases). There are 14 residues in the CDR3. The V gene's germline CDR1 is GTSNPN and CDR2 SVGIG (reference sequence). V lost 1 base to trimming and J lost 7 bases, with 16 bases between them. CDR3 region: CAWSGGHHQNEAFF. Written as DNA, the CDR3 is TGTGCCTGGAGTGGGGGGCACCATCAAAATGAAGCTTTCTTT.

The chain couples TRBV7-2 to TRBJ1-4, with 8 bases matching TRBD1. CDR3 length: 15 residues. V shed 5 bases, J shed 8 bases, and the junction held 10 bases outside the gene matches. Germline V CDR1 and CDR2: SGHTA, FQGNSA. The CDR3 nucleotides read TGTGCCAGCAGCGCGCCAGGGGGCCAGAGGGAAAAACTGTTTTTT. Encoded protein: CASSAPGGQREKLFF.

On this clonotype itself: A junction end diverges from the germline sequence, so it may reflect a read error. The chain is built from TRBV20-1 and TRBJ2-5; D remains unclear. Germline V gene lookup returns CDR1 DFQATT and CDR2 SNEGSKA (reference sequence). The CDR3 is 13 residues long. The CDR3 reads CSARGSLQETQYF. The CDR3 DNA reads TGCAGTGCCAGAGGCTCCCTCCAAGAGACCCAGTACTTC.

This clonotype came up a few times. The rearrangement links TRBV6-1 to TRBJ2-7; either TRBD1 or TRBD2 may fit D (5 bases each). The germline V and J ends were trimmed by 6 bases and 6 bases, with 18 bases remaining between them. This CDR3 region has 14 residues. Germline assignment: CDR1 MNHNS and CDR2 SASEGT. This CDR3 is CASSPGTPSGEQYF. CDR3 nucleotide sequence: TGTGCCAGCAGCCCCGGGACCCCCAGCGGCGAGCAGTACTTC.

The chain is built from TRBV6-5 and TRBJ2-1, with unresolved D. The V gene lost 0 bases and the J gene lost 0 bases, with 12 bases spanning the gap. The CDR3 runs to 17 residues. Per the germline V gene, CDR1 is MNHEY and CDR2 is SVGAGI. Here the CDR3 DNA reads TGTGCCAGCAGTTACTCGCACTATCAGAGCTCCTACAATGAGCAGTTCTTC. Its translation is CASSYSHYQSSYNEQFF.

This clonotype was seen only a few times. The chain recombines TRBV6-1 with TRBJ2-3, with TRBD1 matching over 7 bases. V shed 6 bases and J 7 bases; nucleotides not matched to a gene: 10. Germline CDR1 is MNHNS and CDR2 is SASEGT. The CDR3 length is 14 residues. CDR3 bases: TGTGCCAGCAGCCGGGACAGTAGCACGCATACGCAGTATTTT. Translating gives CASSRDSSTHTQYF.

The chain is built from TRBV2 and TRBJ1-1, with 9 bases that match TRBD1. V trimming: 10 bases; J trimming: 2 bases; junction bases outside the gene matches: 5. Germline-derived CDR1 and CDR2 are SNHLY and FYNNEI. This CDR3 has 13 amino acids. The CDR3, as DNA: TGTGCCAACAGGGACAGGGTTAACACTGAAGCTTTCTTT. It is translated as CANRDRVNTEAFF. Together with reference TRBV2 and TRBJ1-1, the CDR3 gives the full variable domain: EPEVTQTPSHQVTQMGQEVILRCVPISNHLYFYWYRQILGQKVEFLVSFYNNEISEKSEIFDDQFSVERPDGSNFTLKIRSTKLEDSAMYFCANRDRVNTEAFFGQGTRLTVV.

The DNA for the CDR3 is TGTGCCAGCTCACGTTCTATCCCCAAAACAGATACGCAGTATTTT. Its protein is CASSRSIPKTDTQYF. J is TRBJ2-3 and V is TRBV18; D is undetermined. Per germline, CDR1 KGHSH and CDR2 LQKENI. The CDR3 extends over 15 amino acids. Deletions cut 4 bases from V and 3 bases from J, with 14 bases between.

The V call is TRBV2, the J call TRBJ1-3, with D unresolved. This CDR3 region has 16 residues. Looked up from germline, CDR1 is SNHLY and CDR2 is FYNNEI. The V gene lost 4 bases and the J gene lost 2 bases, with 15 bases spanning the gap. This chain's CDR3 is CASSVRPIFPGNTIYF. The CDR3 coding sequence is TGTGCCAGCAGTGTGAGGCCGATCTTCCCTGGAAACACCATATATTTT.